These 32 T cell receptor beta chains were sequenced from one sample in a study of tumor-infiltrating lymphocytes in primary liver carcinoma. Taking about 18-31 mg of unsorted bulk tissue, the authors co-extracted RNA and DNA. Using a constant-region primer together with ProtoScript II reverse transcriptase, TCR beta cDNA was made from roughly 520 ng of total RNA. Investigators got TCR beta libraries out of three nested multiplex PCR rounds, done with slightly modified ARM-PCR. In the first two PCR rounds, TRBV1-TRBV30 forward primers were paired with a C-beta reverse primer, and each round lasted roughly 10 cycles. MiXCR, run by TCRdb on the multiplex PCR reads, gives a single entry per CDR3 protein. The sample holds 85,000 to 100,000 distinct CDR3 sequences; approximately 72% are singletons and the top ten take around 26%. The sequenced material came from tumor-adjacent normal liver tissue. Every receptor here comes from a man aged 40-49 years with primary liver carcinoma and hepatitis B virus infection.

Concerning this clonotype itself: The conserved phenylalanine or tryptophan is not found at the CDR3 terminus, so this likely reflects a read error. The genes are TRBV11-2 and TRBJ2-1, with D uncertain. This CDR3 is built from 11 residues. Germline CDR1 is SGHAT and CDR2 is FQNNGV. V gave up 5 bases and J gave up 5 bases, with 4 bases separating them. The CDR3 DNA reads TGTGCCAGCAGCCTCGACAATGAGCAGTTCTTA. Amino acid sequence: CASSLDNEQFL.

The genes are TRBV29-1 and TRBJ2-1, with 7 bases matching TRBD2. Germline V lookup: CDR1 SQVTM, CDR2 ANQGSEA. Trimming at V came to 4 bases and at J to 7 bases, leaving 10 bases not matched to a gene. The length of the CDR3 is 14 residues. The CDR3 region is CSVVLWGGDNEQFF. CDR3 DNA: TGCAGCGTTGTCCTCTGGGGGGGGGATAATGAGCAGTTCTTC.

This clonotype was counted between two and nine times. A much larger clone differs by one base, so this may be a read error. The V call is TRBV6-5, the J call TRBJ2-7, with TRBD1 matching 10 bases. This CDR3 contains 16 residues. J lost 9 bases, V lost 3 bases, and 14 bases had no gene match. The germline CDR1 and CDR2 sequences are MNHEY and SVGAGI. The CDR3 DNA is TGTGCCAGCAGTTATACCGGGACAGGGGAGGCATTGGGGCAGTACTTC. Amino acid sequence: CASSYTGTGEALGQYF.

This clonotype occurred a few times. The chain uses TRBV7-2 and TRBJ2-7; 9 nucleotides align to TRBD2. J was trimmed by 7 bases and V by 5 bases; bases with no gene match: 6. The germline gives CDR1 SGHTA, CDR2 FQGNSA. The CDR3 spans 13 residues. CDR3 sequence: CASSPRLAEEQYF. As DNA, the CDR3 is TGTGCCAGCAGCCCCAGACTAGCGGAGGAGCAGTACTTC.

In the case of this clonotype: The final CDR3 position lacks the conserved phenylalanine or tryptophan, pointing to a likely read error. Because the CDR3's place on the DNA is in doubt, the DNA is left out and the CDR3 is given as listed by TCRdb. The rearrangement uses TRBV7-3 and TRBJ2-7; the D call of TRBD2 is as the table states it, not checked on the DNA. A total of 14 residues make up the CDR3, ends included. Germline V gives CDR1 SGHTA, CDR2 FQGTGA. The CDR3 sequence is CASRPSGGSYEQYS.

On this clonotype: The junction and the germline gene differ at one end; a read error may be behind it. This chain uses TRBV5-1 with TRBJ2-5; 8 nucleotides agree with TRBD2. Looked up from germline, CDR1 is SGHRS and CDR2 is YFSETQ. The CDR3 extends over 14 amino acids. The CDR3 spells CASSYGLAGETQYF. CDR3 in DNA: TGCGCCAGTAGCTATGGGCTAGCGGGAGAGACCCAGTACTTC. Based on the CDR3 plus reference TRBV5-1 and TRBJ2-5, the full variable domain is KAGVTQTPRYLIKTRGQQVTLSCSPISGHRSVSWYQQTPGQGLQFLFEYFSETQRNKGNFPGRFSGRQFSNSRSEMNVSTLELGDSALYLCASSYGLAGETQYFGPGTRLLVL.

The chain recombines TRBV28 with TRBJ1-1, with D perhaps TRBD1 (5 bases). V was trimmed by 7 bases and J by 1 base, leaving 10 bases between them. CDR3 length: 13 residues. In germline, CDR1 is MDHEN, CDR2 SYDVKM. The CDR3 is CASMAGGNTEAFF. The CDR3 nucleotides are TGTGCCAGCATGGCCGGGGGGAACACTGAAGCTTTCTTT.

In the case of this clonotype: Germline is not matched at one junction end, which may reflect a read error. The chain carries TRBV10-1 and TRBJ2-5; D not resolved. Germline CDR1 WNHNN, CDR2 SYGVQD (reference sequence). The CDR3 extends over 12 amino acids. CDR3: CASSENQETQCF. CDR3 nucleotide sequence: TGCGCCAGTAGTGAGAACCAAGAGACCCAGTGCTTC.

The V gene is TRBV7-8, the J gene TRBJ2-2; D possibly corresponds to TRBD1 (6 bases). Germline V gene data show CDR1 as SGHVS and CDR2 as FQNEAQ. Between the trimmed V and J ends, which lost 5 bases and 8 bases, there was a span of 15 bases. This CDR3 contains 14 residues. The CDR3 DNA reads TGTGCCAGCAGCCCCCCTAGCAGGGGTGGGGAGCTGTTTTTT. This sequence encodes CASSPPSRGGELFF.

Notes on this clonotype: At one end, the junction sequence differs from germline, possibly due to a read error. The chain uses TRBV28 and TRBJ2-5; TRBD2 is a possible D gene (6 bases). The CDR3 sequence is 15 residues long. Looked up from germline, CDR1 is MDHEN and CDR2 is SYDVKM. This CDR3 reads CASSLAGRGKETRYF. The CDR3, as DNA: TGTGCCAGCAGCTTGGCTGGCCGCGGGAAGGAGACCCGGTACTTC.

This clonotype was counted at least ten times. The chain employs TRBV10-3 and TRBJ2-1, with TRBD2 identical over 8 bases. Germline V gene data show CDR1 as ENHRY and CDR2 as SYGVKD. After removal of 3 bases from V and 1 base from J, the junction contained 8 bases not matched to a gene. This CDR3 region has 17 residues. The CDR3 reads CAISDDSGTGSYNEQFF. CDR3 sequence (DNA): TGTGCCATCAGTGATGATAGCGGGACGGGGTCCTACAATGAGCAGTTCTTC.

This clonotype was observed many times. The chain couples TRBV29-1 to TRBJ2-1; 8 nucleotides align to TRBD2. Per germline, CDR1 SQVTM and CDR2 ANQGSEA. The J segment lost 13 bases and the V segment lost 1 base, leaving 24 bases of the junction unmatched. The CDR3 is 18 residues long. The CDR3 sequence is CSVEALERPGLVYTTQFF. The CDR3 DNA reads TGCAGCGTTGAAGCCCTGGAGAGGCCGGGACTAGTTTATACTACTCAGTTCTTC.

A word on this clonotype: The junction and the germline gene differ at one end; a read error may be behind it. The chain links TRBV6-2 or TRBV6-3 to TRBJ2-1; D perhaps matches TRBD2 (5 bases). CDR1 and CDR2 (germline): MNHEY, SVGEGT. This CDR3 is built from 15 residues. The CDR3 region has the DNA TGTGCCAGTTCCTTTGAGCCTCCGGGGTCCAATGGGCAGCTCTTC. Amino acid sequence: CASSFEPPGSNGQLF.

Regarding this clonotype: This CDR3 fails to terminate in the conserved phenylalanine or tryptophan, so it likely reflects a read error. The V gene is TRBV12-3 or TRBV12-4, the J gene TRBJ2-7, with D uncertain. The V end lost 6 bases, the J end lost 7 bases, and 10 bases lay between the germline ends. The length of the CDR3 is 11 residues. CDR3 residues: CASSSVGEQYS. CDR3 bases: TGTGCCAGCAGCTCAGTAGGGGAGCAGTACTCC.

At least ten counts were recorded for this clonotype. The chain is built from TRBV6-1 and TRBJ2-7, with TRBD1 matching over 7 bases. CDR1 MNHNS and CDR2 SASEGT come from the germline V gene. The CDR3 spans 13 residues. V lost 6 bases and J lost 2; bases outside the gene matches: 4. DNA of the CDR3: TGTGCCAGCAGGCCGGGACAGCCCTACGAGCAGTACTTC. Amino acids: CASRPGQPYEQYF.

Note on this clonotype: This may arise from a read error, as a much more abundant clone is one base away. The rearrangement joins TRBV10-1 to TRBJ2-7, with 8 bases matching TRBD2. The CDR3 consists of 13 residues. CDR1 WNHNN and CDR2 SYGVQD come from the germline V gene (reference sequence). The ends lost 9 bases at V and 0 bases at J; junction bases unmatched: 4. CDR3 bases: TGCGCCAGAAGCGGGACTAGCTCCTACGAGCAGTACTTC. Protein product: CARSGTSSYEQYF.

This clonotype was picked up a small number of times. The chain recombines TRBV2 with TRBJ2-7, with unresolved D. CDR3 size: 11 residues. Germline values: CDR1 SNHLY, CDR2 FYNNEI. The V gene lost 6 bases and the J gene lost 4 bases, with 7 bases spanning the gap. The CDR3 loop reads CASRLYYEQYF. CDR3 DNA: TGTGCCAGCAGACTCTATTACGAGCAGTACTTC.

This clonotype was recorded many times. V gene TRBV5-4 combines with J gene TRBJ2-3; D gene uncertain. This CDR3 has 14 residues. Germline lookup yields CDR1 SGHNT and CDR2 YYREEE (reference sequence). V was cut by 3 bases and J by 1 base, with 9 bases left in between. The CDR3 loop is CASSSPSGTDTQYF. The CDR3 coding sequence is TGTGCCAGCAGCTCCCCATCGGGCACAGATACGCAGTATTTT.

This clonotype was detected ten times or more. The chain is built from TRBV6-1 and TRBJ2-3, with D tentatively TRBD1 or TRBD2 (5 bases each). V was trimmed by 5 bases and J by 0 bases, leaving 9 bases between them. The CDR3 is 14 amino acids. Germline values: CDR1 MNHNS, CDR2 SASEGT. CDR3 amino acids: CASSNRDSTDTQYF. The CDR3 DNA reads TGTGCCAGCAGTAACCGGGACAGCACAGATACGCAGTATTTT.

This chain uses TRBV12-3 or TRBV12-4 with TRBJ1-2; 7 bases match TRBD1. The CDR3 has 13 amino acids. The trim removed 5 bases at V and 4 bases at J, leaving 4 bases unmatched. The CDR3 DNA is TGTGCCAGCAGTCCCCAGGGGGTCTATGGCTACACCTTC. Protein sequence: CASSPQGVYGYTF.

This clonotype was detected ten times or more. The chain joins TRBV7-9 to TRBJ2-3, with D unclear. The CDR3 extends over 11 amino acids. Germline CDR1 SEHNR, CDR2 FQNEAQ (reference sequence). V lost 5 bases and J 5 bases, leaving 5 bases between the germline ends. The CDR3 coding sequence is TGTGCCAGCAGCCCACAAGATACGCAGTATTTT. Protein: CASSPQDTQYF.

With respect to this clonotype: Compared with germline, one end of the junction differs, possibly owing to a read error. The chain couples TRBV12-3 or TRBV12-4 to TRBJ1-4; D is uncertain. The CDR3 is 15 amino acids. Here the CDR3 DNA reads TGTGCCGGCAGTCCGCGAGGACTAAAGGGTGAAAAACTGATTTTT. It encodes CAGSPRGLKGEKLIF.

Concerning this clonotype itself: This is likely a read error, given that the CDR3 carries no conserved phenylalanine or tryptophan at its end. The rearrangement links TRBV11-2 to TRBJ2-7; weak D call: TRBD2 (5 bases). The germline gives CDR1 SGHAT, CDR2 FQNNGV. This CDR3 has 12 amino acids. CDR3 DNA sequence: TGTGCCAGCAACTTAGGAGGTCCCGAGCAGTACATC. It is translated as CASNLGGPEQYI.

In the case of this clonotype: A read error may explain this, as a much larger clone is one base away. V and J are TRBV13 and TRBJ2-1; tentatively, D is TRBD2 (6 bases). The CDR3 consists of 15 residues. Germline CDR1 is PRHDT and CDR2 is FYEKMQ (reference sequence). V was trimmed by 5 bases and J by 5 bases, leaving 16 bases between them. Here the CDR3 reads CASSPTGDFNNEQFF. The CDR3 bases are TGTGCCAGCAGCCCGACGGGGGACTTCAACAATGAGCAGTTCTTC.

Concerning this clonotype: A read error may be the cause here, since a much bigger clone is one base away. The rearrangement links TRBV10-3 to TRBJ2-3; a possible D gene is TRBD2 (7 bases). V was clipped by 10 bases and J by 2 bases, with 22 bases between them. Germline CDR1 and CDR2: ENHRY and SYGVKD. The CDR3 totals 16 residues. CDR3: CATGGPRDSNTDTQYF. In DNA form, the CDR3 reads TGTGCCACGGGGGGCCCACGTGATTCTAACACAGATACGCAGTATTTT.

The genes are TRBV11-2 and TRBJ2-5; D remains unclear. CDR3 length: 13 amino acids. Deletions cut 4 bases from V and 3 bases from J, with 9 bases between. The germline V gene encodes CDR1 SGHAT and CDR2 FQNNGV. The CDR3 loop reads CASSYRIEETQYF. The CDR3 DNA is TGTGCCAGCAGCTATCGGATTGAAGAGACCCAGTACTTC.

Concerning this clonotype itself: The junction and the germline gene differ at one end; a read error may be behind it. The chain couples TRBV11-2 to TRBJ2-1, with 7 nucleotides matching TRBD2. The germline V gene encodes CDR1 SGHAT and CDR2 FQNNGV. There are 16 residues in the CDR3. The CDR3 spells CASNLDIGLDMGEHFF. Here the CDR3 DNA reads TGTGCAAGCAACCTGGATATCGGACTAGACATGGGTGAGCATTTCTTC.

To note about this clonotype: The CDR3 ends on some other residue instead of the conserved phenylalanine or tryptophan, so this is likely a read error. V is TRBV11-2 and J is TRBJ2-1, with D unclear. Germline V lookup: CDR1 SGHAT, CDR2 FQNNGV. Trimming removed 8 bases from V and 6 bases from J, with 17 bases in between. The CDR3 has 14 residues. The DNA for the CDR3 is TGTGCCAGCGGCCCCCGGACCTACCCCAATGAGCAGTTCATC. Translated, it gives CASGPRTYPNEQFI.

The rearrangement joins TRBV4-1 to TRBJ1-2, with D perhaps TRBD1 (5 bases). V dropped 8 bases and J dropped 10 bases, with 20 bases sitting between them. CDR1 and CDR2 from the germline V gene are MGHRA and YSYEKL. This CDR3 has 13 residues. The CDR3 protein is CASGETANHDYTF. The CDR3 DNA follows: TGCGCCAGCGGCGAGACAGCTAACCATGACTACACCTTC.

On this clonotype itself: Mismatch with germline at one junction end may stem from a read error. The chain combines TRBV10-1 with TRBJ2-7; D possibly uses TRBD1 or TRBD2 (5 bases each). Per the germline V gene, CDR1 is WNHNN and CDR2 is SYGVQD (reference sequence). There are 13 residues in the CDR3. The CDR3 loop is CASSRDGSYDQYF. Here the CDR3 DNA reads TGTGCCAGCTCCCGGGACGGGTCCTACGATCAGTACTTC.

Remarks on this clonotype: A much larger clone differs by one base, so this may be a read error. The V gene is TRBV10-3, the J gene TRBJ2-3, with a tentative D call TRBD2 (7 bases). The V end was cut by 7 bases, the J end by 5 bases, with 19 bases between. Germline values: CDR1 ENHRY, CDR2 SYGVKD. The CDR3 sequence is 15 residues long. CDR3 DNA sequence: TGTGCCATCACTGGGGGGGCGAGGATTAAAGATACGCAGTATTTT. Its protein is CAITGGARIKDTQYF.

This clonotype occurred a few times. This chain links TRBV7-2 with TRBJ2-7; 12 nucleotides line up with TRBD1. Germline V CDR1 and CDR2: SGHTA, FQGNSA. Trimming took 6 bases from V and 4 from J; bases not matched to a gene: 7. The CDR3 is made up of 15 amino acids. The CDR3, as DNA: TGTGCCAGCAGGGCCCGGGACAGGGGGCCTTACGAGCAGTACTTC. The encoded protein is CASRARDRGPYEQYF.